The 27 T cell receptor beta chains below all came from one sample that was sequenced in a study of blood T cell repertoires in COVID-19 (dated by TCRdb to 2020 to 2022). The receptor library was made with the immunoSEQ multiplex PCR assay. TCRdb holds this immuneACCESS table with in-frame rearrangements only. Some clones are missing; in checked studies, unresolved V genes explain under half, and the rest has no known cause. The sample table shows 100,000 to 150,000 clones, and about two thirds are seen once. The ten largest account for approximately 0.79% of the sample. Sequenced sample: peripheral blood. The source of these receptors is a human donor with acute or convalescent COVID-19. The donor label of this sample is uncertain.

The J gene is TRBJ2-7, the V gene TRBV6-5; TRBD2 matches 7 bases. V lost 7 bases, J lost 4 bases, and 7 bases stayed unmatched. The CDR3 runs to 13 residues. Looked up from germline, CDR1 is MNHEY and CDR2 is SVGAGI. DNA of the CDR3: TGTGCCAGCACCCGAAGGGGAGGGTACGAGCAGTACGTC. This encodes CASTRRGGYEQYV.

The chain links TRBV6-2 or TRBV6-3 to TRBJ1-1; 12 bases align to TRBD1. The CDR3 loop spans 13 amino acids. J was trimmed by 11 bases and V by 5 bases; bases with no gene match: 6. CDR1 and CDR2 (germline): MNHEY, SVGEGT. The CDR3 sequence: CASSRDRGRPAFF. CDR3 sequence (DNA): TGTGCCAGCAGTCGGGACAGGGGGCGGCCGGCTTTCTTT.

The table lists this clone with a few counts. This chain joins TRBV5-1 and TRBJ1-4; TRBD1 matches 7 bases. The CDR3 covers 15 residues. The junction had 3 bases not matched to a gene; V was cut back by 0 bases and J by 4 bases. Germline V gives CDR1 SGHRS, CDR2 YFSETQ. CDR3 sequence (DNA): TGCGCCAGCAGCTTGGTGGGACAGCTTAATGAAAAACTGTTTTTT. It codes for CASSLVGQLNEKLFF.

This clone was seen ten or more times. J is TRBJ1-2 and V is TRBV6-5, with 12 bases aligning to TRBD1. From germline, CDR1 is MNHEY and CDR2 SVGAGI. The CDR3 is 14 residues long. V trimming: 6 bases; J trimming: 7 bases; junction bases outside the gene matches: 6. The CDR3 DNA is TGTGCCAGCAGACCGGGACAGGGGGCGAGTGGCTACACCTTC. The encoded protein is CASRPGQGASGYTF.

The genes are TRBV5-1 and TRBJ1-1, with unresolved D. Trimming pared 4 bases from V and 4 bases from J, leaving 11 bases between. Looked up from germline, CDR1 is SGHRS and CDR2 is YFSETQ. This CDR3 spans 13 amino acids. The CDR3 DNA follows: TGCGCCAGCAGCCCCTGGGCCATCACTGAAGCTTTCTTT. Translating it yields CASSPWAITEAFF.

V is TRBV10-2 and J is TRBJ1-1, with D perhaps matching TRBD1 (6 bases). V lost 4 bases to trimming and J lost 9 bases, with 12 bases between them. The CDR3 contains 12 residues. CDR1 and CDR2 from the germline V gene are WSHSY and SAAADI. The CDR3: CASSAGETQAFF. The CDR3 region has the DNA TGCGCCAGCAGTGCAGGGGAGACCCAAGCTTTCTTT.

V usage is TRBV5-8 and J usage is TRBJ1-5, with 11 bases aligning to TRBD1. The germline gives CDR1 SGHTS, CDR2 YDEGEE. V dropped 7 bases and J dropped 4; count of bases not matched to a gene: 7. The CDR3 has 15 residues. The CDR3: CASATGDRGNQPQHF. The CDR3 bases are TGTGCCAGCGCAACCGGGGACAGGGGGAATCAGCCCCAGCATTTT.

This clone appeared many times. The V gene is TRBV5-4, the J gene TRBJ1-1; possibly TRBD1 for D (5 bases). There are 14 residues in the CDR3. The germline V gene encodes CDR1 SGHNT and CDR2 YYREEE (reference sequence). V dropped 4 bases and J dropped 2 bases, with 12 bases sitting between them. The CDR3 DNA reads TGTGCCAGCAGCCGGAGGGGACCCAACACTGAAGCTTTCTTT. Translation gives CASSRRGPNTEAFF.

There are a few counts of this clone. This chain links TRBV5-1 with TRBJ2-7, with D possibly being TRBD2 (6 bases). The length of the CDR3 is 13 residues. V gave up 10 bases and J gave up 4 bases, with 18 bases separating them. Germline-derived CDR1 and CDR2 are SGHRS and YFSETQ. The CDR3 region is CASRGTFRYEQYF. The CDR3 region has the DNA TGCGCCTCACGCGGGACGTTCCGTTACGAGCAGTACTTC.

This chain links TRBV28 with TRBJ1-2; D is perhaps TRBD1 (6 bases). CDR3 length equals 15 residues. Looked up from germline, CDR1 is MDHEN and CDR2 is SYDVKM. V lost 2 bases and J lost 4, with 14 bases in between. The CDR3 DNA reads TGTGCCAGCAGTTTAGCCCCAAGGGGGGGCTATGGCTACACCTTC. It specifies CASSLAPRGGYGYTF.

The chain links TRBV5-1 to TRBJ2-1; 8 bases agree with TRBD2. The CDR3 is made up of 14 amino acids. Germline V gene sequence: CDR1 SGHRS, CDR2 YFSETQ. The V gene end was trimmed by 0 bases and the J gene end by 9 bases; junction bases not matched to a gene: 5. The CDR3 DNA reads as TGCGCCAGCAGCTTGGCGGGGGGGGCGGCTGAGCAGTTCTTC. Residues: CASSLAGGAAEQFF.

CDR3 DNA: TGTGCCAGCAGCTGGCGGGGGAGCTCCTATAATTCACCCCTCCACTTT. Encoded protein: CASSWRGSSYNSPLHF. The V gene is TRBV5-5, the J gene TRBJ1-6, with D possibly being TRBD1 (5 bases). Germline assignment: CDR1 SGHKS and CDR2 YYEKEE (reference sequence). Deletions cut 3 bases from V and 0 bases from J, with 10 bases between. The CDR3 runs 16 residues.

The rearrangement links TRBV7-9 to TRBJ2-6; D possibly corresponds to TRBD1 (5 bases). Germline V gene sequence: CDR1 SEHNR, CDR2 FQNEAQ (reference sequence). The CDR3 covers 14 residues. The V end lost 3 bases, the J end lost 2 bases, and 5 bases lay between the germline ends. CDR3 in DNA: TGTGCCAGCAGCTTCAGGGCTGGGGCCAACGTCCTGACTTTC. Residues: CASSFRAGANVLTF. Full variable domain (missing parts from reference TRBV7-9 and TRBJ2-6): DTGVSQNPRHKITKRGQNVTFRCDPISEHNRLYWYRQTLGQGPEFLTYFQNEAQLEKSRLLSDRFSAERPKGSFSTLEIQRTEQGDSAMYLCASSFRAGANVLTFGAGSRLTVL.

V is TRBV7-3 and J is TRBJ2-7; a weak D match, TRBD1 (6 bases). The germline gives CDR1 SGHTA, CDR2 FQGTGA. V lost 0 bases and J 0 bases, leaving 6 bases between the germline ends. CDR3 length: 14 residues. The CDR3, as DNA: TGTGCCAGCAGCTTAACAGGGGGCTCCTACGAGCAGTACTTC. Protein product: CASSLTGGSYEQYF.

The V and J genes are TRBV27 and TRBJ1-2; TRBD1 aligns across 10 bases. The germline V gene has CDR1 MNHEY and CDR2 SMNVEV (reference sequence). After removal of 5 bases from V and 6 bases from J, the junction contained 9 bases not matched to a gene. The CDR3 has 15 residues. CDR3 nucleotide sequence: TGTGCCAGCAGTCCTGGGGGACAGGGGCCCCATGGCTACACCTTC. It codes for CASSPGGQGPHGYTF.

The chain couples TRBV5-6 to TRBJ2-5; the match to TRBD1 covers 8 bases. The CDR3 is 13 residues long. V gave up 6 bases and J gave up 7 bases; unmatched junction bases: 8. In germline, CDR1 is SGHDT, CDR2 YYEEEE. CDR3 coding DNA: TGTGCCAGCAACCGGGACGGGACAGGGACCCAGTACTTC. It codes for CASNRDGTGTQYF.

The V gene is TRBV7-9, the J gene TRBJ2-3, with D possibly being TRBD1 (6 bases). The CDR3 is made up of 13 amino acids. Per germline, CDR1 SEHNR and CDR2 FQNEAQ (reference sequence). The V end was cut by 10 bases, the J end by 1 base, with 12 bases between. The CDR3 DNA follows: TGTGCCACCCCAGGGGTTCGCACAGATACGCAGTATTTT. Its protein is CATPGVRTDTQYF.

The rearrangement uses TRBV2 and TRBJ2-5; D possibly corresponds to TRBD1 (5 bases). There are 12 residues in the CDR3. The germline V gene encodes CDR1 SNHLY and CDR2 FYNNEI. V lost 5 bases to trimming and J lost 7 bases, with 11 bases between them. CDR3 in amino acids: CASSPQGATQYF. DNA of the CDR3: TGTGCCAGCAGTCCTCAGGGCGCGACCCAGTACTTC.

The rearrangement uses TRBV20-1 and TRBJ1-1; perhaps TRBD1 as D (6 bases). The ends were cut back, 3 bases at V and 4 bases at J, with 9 bases in the middle. CDR3 length equals 12 residues. From germline, CDR1 is DFQATT and CDR2 SNEGSKA (reference sequence). Written as DNA, the CDR3 is TGCAGTGCTAGTACAGGGATCACTGAAGCTTTCTTT. This codes for CSASTGITEAFF.

This clone was found once. The rearrangement joins TRBV2 to TRBJ2-1; 8 bases map to TRBD2. The length of the CDR3 is 16 residues. V lost 7 bases and J lost 4; bases outside the gene matches: 12. Germline V gene sequence: CDR1 SNHLY, CDR2 FYNNEI. The CDR3 loop is CASTPTRLARYNEQFF. In DNA, the CDR3 is TGTGCCAGCACTCCCACACGACTAGCGAGGTACAATGAGCAGTTCTTC.

The gene calls are TRBV28 and TRBJ2-3, with 8 bases fitting TRBD2. The CDR3 is made up of 13 amino acids. Germline V gene data show CDR1 as MDHEN and CDR2 as SYDVKM. Losses at the gene ends were 6 bases for V and 4 bases for J; bases not matched to a gene: 3. The CDR3 spells CASRGGGPDTQYF. As DNA, the CDR3 is TGTGCCAGCAGGGGCGGGGGGCCAGATACGCAGTATTTT.

This clone has just a few counts. The gene calls are TRBV24-1 and TRBJ1-2, with TRBD1 identical over 7 bases. Germline V lookup: CDR1 KGHDR, CDR2 SFDVKD. J gave up 1 base and V 3 bases, and 4 bases lay outside the gene matches. The CDR3 loop spans 15 amino acids. The CDR3 region is CATSDAGTVNYGYTF. CDR3 coding DNA: TGTGCCACCAGTGATGCCGGGACAGTTAACTATGGCTACACCTTC.

The chain couples TRBV12-1 to TRBJ1-5; the table's D call, TRBD1, was not checked against the DNA. TRBV12-1 is reported as a pseudogene. This CDR3 is 16 amino acids long. CDR3 loop: CASKDETGGPNQPQHF. CDR3 nucleotide sequence: TGTGCCAGCAAAGATGAGACAGGGGGCCCAAATCAGCCCCAGCATTTT.

The V call is TRBV3-1 (or the pseudogene TRBV3-2), the J call TRBJ1-3; the D is unclear. Between the trimmed V and J ends, which lost 2 bases and 3 bases, there was a span of 11 bases. CDR3 length: 15 amino acids. Germline assignment: CDR1 LGHDT and CDR2 YNNKEL (reference sequence). The DNA of the CDR3 is TGTGCCAGCAGCCAATCGGGAGTTTTTGGAAACACCATATATTTT. It specifies CASSQSGVFGNTIYF.

The chain links TRBV27 to TRBJ2-3; 8 nucleotides match TRBD2. The ends lost 3 bases at V and 8 bases at J; junction bases unmatched: 7. Germline loops: CDR1 MNHEY, CDR2 SMNVEV (reference sequence). CDR3 length equals 14 residues. The CDR3 loop is CASSLGRGDPTQYF. CDR3 sequence (DNA): TGTGCCAGCAGTTTGGGGCGGGGGGACCCTACGCAGTATTTT.

V gene TRBV10-2 combines with J gene TRBJ1-6; unclear D gene. The CDR3 runs to 14 residues. CDR1 WSHSY and CDR2 SAAADI come from the germline V gene. With 0 bases removed from V and 10 bases from J, the gap between germline ends came to 10 bases. The CDR3 nucleotides read TGCGCCAGCAGTGAGTCGGCCGCGAGGTCACCCCTCCACTTT. Its translation is CASSESAARSPLHF.

The chain has TRBV19 and TRBJ1-2; the D is unclear. CDR3 size: 15 residues. V lost 3 bases to trimming and J lost 2 bases, with 13 bases between them. Germline V gene sequence: CDR1 LNHDA, CDR2 SQIVND (reference sequence). CDR3 DNA sequence: TGTGCCAGTAGTATCGGTAGCGGAACGAACTATGGCTACACCTTC. It encodes CASSIGSGTNYGYTF.